The source of this T cell receptor beta chain is a study of T-cell memory formation after mild COVID-19. Overall study findings and caveats: CD4/CD8 balance characterized clones contracting day 15 to 85, and CD4+ skew characterized later expanders.

Regarding this clonotype: As yet, its antigen is unknown.

TCRdb independently ran MiXCR on the 5' RACE reads; one entry per CDR3 protein. The sample has a few hundred thousand distinct CDR3 sequences, around 26% seen once. Unmatched junction bases numbered 8, after V lost 1 base and J lost 7 bases. CDR1 LNHNV and CDR2 YYDKDF come from the germline V gene (reference sequence). The CDR3 extends over 16 amino acids. Sequenced: PBMCs or a T cell subset sorted from them (not recorded which). The V and J genes are TRBV15 and TRBJ2-1; TRBD2 matches at 9 bases. The sequence came from an adult woman who had mild COVID-19 (a few samples of this study predate the infection). Cell type and time point are not known. The CDR3: CATSRGEAGGANEQFF. CDR3 nucleotides: TGTGCCACCAGCAGAGGGGAAGCGGGAGGTGCGAATGAGCAGTTCTTC.